This T cell receptor beta chain was found in a study of blood T cell repertoires in COVID-19. Background on the study: The study drew acute and convalescent COVID-19 samples from the United States, Italy and Spain. Nucleic acid was either cDNA or gDNA, and it came from T cells, B-cell-depleted T cells, or PBMCs.

Germline loops: CDR1 SGHVS, CDR2 FQNEAQ. V shed 5 bases and J 3 bases; nucleotides not matched to a gene: 7. The length of the CDR3 is 16 residues. Per the authors' pipeline: Quantification of nucleated cells was approximated via reference gene primer amplification. Repertoires were generated with immunoSEQ multiplex PCR, while TCRdb's copy carries only in-frame clones and drops some. V and J calls and clone size come straight from that table; D and trimming were deduced from the DNA. Of more than 35,000 clones listed, 80% are singletons. This receptor was taken from a woman in her sixties or seventies with acute or convalescent COVID-19. The sample was peripheral blood. The chain has TRBV7-8 and TRBJ1-5, with TRBD1 matching over 10 bases. CDR3 in amino acids: CASSLRTGGNNQPQHF. Written as DNA, the CDR3 is TGTGCCAGCAGCCTCCGGACAGGGGGGAACAATCAGCCCCAGCATTTT.